Described below is a single T cell receptor beta chain sequence and its context. The CDR3 is made up of 17 amino acids. This entry belongs to a study of blood T cell repertoires in COVID-19. Produced via immunoSEQ multiplex PCR; TCRdb's table is partial and in-frame only. Of about 40,000 clones listed, about 80% are singletons. V and J are TRBV21-1 and TRBJ2-3; the D call of TRBD1 is as the table states it, not checked on the DNA. TRBV21-1 is given as a pseudogene. Sequencing used peripheral blood. The TCR sequence derives from a woman in her sixties or seventies with acute or convalescent COVID-19. The CDR3 DNA sequence: TGTGCCAGCAGCAAAAAGGCAGGGGGCCACGAGGGAGATACGCAGTATTTT. It specifies CASSKKAGGHEGDTQYF.